Sequencing of this T cell receptor beta chain was carried out in a study of glioma-infiltrating T cells. This clonotype was counted ten times or more. Trimming removed 6 bases from V and 2 bases from J; junction bases left unmatched: 8. The length of the CDR3 is 16 residues. From germline, CDR1 is SGHTA and CDR2 FQGNSA. Amplification of TCR alpha and beta CDR3 regions from RNA used iRepertoire nested multiplex PCR. TCRdb re-derived calls from the multiplex PCR reads in MiXCR, one entry per CDR3 protein. The table includes 300,000 to 400,000 distinct CDR3 sequences, 41% detected once. Sequenced input: glioma tissue, nonneoplastic brain tissue, or PBMCs (not recorded which). This rearrangement joins TRBV7-2 to TRBJ2-3; TRBD2 aligns across 10 bases. This TCR was recovered from a human donor with low-grade glioma or glioblastoma, undergoing nonglioma brain surgery, or in good health (not recorded which). CDR3 in amino acids: CASRYLSGRYTDTQYF. As DNA, the CDR3 is TGTGCCAGCAGATACCTTAGCGGGAGGTACACAGATACGCAGTATTTT.